This T cell receptor (beta chain) was found in a study of shared clonotypes between healthy human individuals. Study findings and constraints: Across subsets, estimated richness was generally greater for naive than for memory populations.

Trimming stripped 3 bases from V and 7 bases from J, with 13 bases between. The length of the CDR3 is 14 residues. Germline CDR1 LNHNV, CDR2 YYDKDF (reference sequence). To note about this clone: Antigen unknown.

TCRdb's table, derived via immunoSEQ multiplex PCR, lists solely in-frame clones and lacks some. The table lists fewer than 1.8 million clones, just under 99% of them singletons, with about 0.34% in the top ten. The donors, all of them Caucasian adults, lived in Nashville, Tennessee. Both subsets, CD45RA+ naive and CD45RA-negative memory, were split from the CD4+ cells. The sample taken for sequencing was naive CD4+ T cells sorted from blood. Subset described: CD45RA+ positively selected. The rearrangement joins TRBV15 to TRBJ1-5, with D unresolved. This receptor was identified in a man aged 25-45 years in good health. CDR3 DNA: TGTGCCACCAGCAGTGTCCTATTGGGACAGCCCCAGCATTTT. Protein product: CATSSVLLGQPQHF.